Listed here is a single TCR beta chain. What it recognizes is unknown. This record belongs to a study of T cell responses to AZD1222 COVID-19 vaccine. General observations from the study: Clonal diversity may have been underestimated, and the donors were mostly white British, with more females than males. Spike-wide vaccine-associated CD4 TCRs dominated at 160-218 and 743-854. Spike-specific TCR repertoires showed rising breadth and depth after two AZD1222 doses.

Researchers grouped second doses given at about 4 or about 12 weeks into one pool. Sequencing was performed with immunoSEQ multiplex PCR; in TCRdb, only in-frame clones are kept and a portion is missing. The sample holds some 74,000 clones, roughly 90% seen once. Germline CDR1 and CDR2: SGHTA and FQGNSA. The CDR3 length is 13 residues. V gave up 6 bases and J gave up 4 bases, with 13 bases separating them. The V gene is TRBV7-2, the J gene TRBJ2-7; possibly TRBD1 for D (7 bases). The sequence came from an adult who received the AZD1222 COVID-19 vaccine. The sample here was peripheral blood, taken 28 days after the second AZD1222 dose. The CDR3 nucleotides are TGTGCCAGCAGGGGGCAGGGGGGATACGAGCAGTACTTC. This encodes CASRGQGGYEQYF.